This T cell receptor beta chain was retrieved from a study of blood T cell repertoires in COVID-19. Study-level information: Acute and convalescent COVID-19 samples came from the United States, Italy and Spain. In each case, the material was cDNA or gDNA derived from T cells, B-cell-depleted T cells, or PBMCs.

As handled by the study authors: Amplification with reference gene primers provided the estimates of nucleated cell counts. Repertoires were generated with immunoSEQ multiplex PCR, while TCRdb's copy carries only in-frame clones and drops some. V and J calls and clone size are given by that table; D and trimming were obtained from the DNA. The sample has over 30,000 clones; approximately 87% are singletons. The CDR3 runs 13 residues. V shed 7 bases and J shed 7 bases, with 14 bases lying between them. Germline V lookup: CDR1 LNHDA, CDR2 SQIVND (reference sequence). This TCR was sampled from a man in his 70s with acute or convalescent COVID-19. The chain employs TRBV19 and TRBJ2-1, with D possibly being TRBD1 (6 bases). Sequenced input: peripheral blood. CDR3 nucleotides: TGTGCCAGTACCGCTTTAGGGGGTAATGAGCAGTTCTTC. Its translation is CASTALGGNEQFF.